This entry lists 9 T cell receptor beta chains sequenced from one sample in a study of PD-L1 blockade in urothelial cancer. Libraries were prepared by immunoSEQ multiplex PCR; TCRdb keeps only in-frame clonotypes and omits some of them. The data hold around 45,000 clones, with around four fifths observed a single time. Time point denoted: peripheral blood 6 weeks after treatment start. The sequences come from PBMCs, collected around atezolizumab (anti-PD-L1) treatment. These receptors originate from a man aged 55 to 70 with urothelial cancer.

The CDR3 sequence: CASSVLVNGEDEQFF. The CDR3 DNA follows: TGCGCCAGCAGCGTTCTAGTGAACGGCGAGGATGAGCAGTTCTTC. The chain carries TRBV4-1 and TRBJ2-1, with unresolved D. V gave up 5 bases and J gave up 8 bases, with 19 bases separating them. The CDR3 loop spans 15 amino acids. Germline-derived CDR1 and CDR2 are MGHRA and YSYEKL.

This chain connects TRBV5-1 to TRBJ2-4; D remains ambiguous. This CDR3 comprises 15 residues. From germline, CDR1 is SGHRS and CDR2 YFSETQ. The ends were cut back, 0 bases at V and 0 bases at J, with 7 bases in the middle. The CDR3 DNA reads TGCGCCAGCAGCTTGGATTACTTAGCCAAAAACATTCAGTACTTC. Translated, it gives CASSLDYLAKNIQYF.

The J gene is TRBJ1-4, the V gene TRBV7-9; TRBD1 is a possible D gene (5 bases). V lost 6 bases and J 5 bases, leaving 13 bases between the germline ends. Germline V gives CDR1 SEHNR, CDR2 FQNEAQ (reference sequence). This CDR3 spans 14 amino acids. The CDR3 here is CASRPGRGNEKLFF. As DNA, the CDR3 is TGTGCCAGCAGGCCGGGGCGGGGGAATGAAAAACTGTTTTTT.

This clone was found a few times. The germline gene is not matched at one end of the junction; a read error may be the cause. This chain joins TRBV5-8 and TRBJ1-1; TRBD1 aligns across 8 bases. The germline CDR1 and CDR2 sequences are SGHTS and YDEGEE. The CDR3 runs 17 residues. CDR3 loop: CASRLDRASVTDTEAFF. As DNA, the CDR3 is TGTGCCAGCAGGTTGGACAGGGCTAGTGTAACAGACACTGAAGCTTTCTTT.

V is TRBV11-2 and J is TRBJ1-1, with TRBD1 matching 12 bases. The CDR3 is 15 residues long. Germline-derived CDR1 and CDR2 are SGHAT and FQNNGV. The ends lost 6 bases at V and 4 bases at J; junction bases unmatched: 6. CDR3 loop: CASRGQGAQGTEAFF. As DNA, the CDR3 is TGTGCCAGCAGGGGACAGGGGGCTCAAGGCACTGAAGCTTTCTTT.

This clone was detected a few times. The V gene is TRBV28, the J gene TRBJ2-2; weak D call: TRBD1 (5 bases). V was trimmed by 5 bases and J by 4 bases, leaving 14 bases between them. This CDR3 is built from 15 residues. The germline gives CDR1 MDHEN, CDR2 SYDVKM. The CDR3 region has the DNA TGTGCCAGCAGTCCCAATAGGGGTCTCACCGGGGAGCTGTTTTTT. Its protein product is CASSPNRGLTGELFF.

The chain employs TRBV11-1 and TRBJ1-1, with TRBD1 matching 10 bases. The J segment lost 11 bases and the V segment lost 6 bases, leaving 12 bases of the junction unmatched. Per the germline V gene, CDR1 is SGHAT and CDR2 is FQDESV (reference sequence). The CDR3 runs 14 residues. The chain's CDR3 is CASSFSRDRGVAFF. The DNA of the CDR3 is TGTGCCAGCAGTTTTTCGCGGGACAGGGGCGTCGCTTTCTTT.

J is TRBJ2-3 and V is TRBV9, with D possibly being TRBD2 (7 bases). CDR3 size: 15 residues. Trimming shortened V by 0 bases and J by 5 bases, and 13 bases separated the two germline ends. In germline, CDR1 is SGDLS, CDR2 YYNGEE. The CDR3 region has the DNA TGTGCCAGCAGCGTAGAAGGGGGGGCCAAAGATACGCAGTATTTT. Translation gives CASSVEGGAKDTQYF.

The V and J genes are TRBV2 and TRBJ2-1, with D possibly TRBD2 on 6 matching bases. Deletions cut 8 bases from V and 7 bases from J, with 15 bases between. Germline V CDR1 and CDR2: SNHLY, FYNNEI. The CDR3 length is 13 residues. For the CDR3, the DNA is TGTGCCAGCGCGGGAAGGATTCGGAATGAGCAGTTCTTC. It translates to CASAGRIRNEQFF. The full variable domain, its missing parts supplied by reference TRBV2 and TRBJ2-1, is EPEVTQTPSHQVTQMGQEVILRCVPISNHLYFYWYRQILGQKVEFLVSFYNNEISEKSEIFDDQFSVERPDGSNFTLKIRSTKLEDSAMYFCASAGRIRNEQFFGPGTRLTVL.